These T cell receptor beta chains were read from a single sample in a study of cytomegalovirus exposure and HLA in healthy donors. Clones were read by immunoSEQ multiplex PCR, and TCRdb kept only the in-frame ones, dropping some. The sample has approximately 200,000 clones, 79% seen once. The sequenced sample was PBMCs. These receptors came from a girl under 18 in good health and CMV-seropositive. Each CDR3 is given with its conserved first and last residue. The order of the fields is D gene, clone size, J gene, CDR3 length, V gene, CDR3 protein, CDR3 DNA. D genes are given only for firm matches. Expanded clones are given a class, and other clones once, few, many or no size at all.

NA NA TRBJ1-6 15 TRBV6-1 CASIPPGSPNSPLHF TGTGCCAGCATTCCCCCGGGATCGCCAAATTCACCCCTCCACTTT
TRBD2 NA TRBJ2-1 13 TRBV6-5 CASRLAGDNEQFF TGTGCCAGCAGACTAGCGGGGGACAATGAGCAGTTCTTC
NA NA TRBJ1-6 15 TRBV10-1 CASSESRPPGTPLHF TGCGCCAGCAGTGAGTCGAGACCCCCAGGAACACCCCTCCACTTT
NA few TRBJ1-3 14 TRBV11-2 CALKTQGKGNTIYF TGTGCACTTAAGACACAGGGAAAAGGAAACACCATATATTTT
NA few TRBJ2-5 15 TRBV10-1 CASSGSGGPQETQYF TGCGCCAGCAGTGGCTCCGGGGGGCCCCAAGAGACCCAGTACTTC
NA NA TRBJ2-7 12 TRBV19 CASSTQGNEQYF TGTGCCAGTAGTACGCAGGGAAACGAGCAGTACTTC
TRBD1 NA TRBJ2-6 15 TRBV6-1 CASSQDRAGANVLTF TGTGCCAGCAGCCAAGACAGGGCTGGGGCCAACGTCCTGACTTTC
TRBD2 NA TRBJ2-5 13 TRBV6-1 CASRNSGAETQYF TGTGCCAGCAGGAATAGCGGGGCAGAGACCCAGTACTTC
NA NA TRBJ2-3 15 TRBV10-1 CASSEQGPSTDTQYF TGCGCCAGCAGTGAGCAGGGGCCAAGCACAGATACGCAGTATTTT
NA NA TRBJ2-7 15 TRBV6-5 CASSYWSDRPYEQYF TGTGCCAGCAGTTACTGGTCGGACAGACCCTACGAGCAGTACTTC
TRBD2 once TRBJ2-3 12 TRBV19 CASSMGGDTQYF TGTGCCAGTAGTATGGGGGGGGATACGCAGTATTTT
NA NA TRBJ2-3 12 TRBV6-1 CASSRTGDTQYF TGTGCCAGCAGTCGAACGGGGGATACGCAGTATTTT
TRBD2 NA TRBJ2-7 18 TRBV7-2 CASSLAALAGAKSYEQYF TGTGCCAGCAGCTTAGCGGCACTAGCGGGGGCAAAATCCTACGAGCAGTACTTC
NA NA TRBJ1-2 15 TRBV6-1 CASRTGGGKHYGYTF TGTGCCAGCAGGACGGGGGGAGGCAAGCACTATGGCTACACCTTC
TRBD1 NA TRBJ2-7 15 TRBV9 CASSPRQGAIYEQYF TGTGCCAGCAGCCCTCGACAGGGGGCGATCTACGAGCAGTACTTC
NA NA TRBJ2-2 17 TRBV5-4 CASSPGEPGANTGELFF TGTGCCAGCAGCCCGGGGGAGCCGGGGGCGAACACCGGGGAGCTGTTTTTT
NA NA TRBJ1-2 14 TRBV10-2 CASSYRESNYGYTF TGCGCCAGCAGTTACAGGGAGTCTAACTATGGCTACACCTTC
NA NA TRBJ2-7 12 TRBV11-2 CASSFKGDEQYF TGTGCCAGCAGCTTTAAGGGGGACGAGCAGTACTTC
TRBD2 NA TRBJ2-3 18 TRBV4-1 CASSPTGTSGGVTDTQYF TGCGCCAGCAGCCCTACCGGGACTAGCGGGGGTGTAACAGATACGCAGTATTTT
NA few TRBJ2-3 16 TRBV15 CATSREAGSGTDTQYF TGTGCCACCAGCAGAGAAGCAGGTTCGGGCACAGATACGCAGTATTTT
NA NA TRBJ1-2 13 TRBV6-5 CASRPGENYGYTF TGTGCCAGCAGACCAGGGGAAAACTATGGCTACACCTTC
NA NA TRBJ2-2 16 TRBV5-5 CASSFWAGVNTGELFF TGTGCCAGCAGCTTTTGGGCAGGGGTCAACACCGGGGAGCTGTTTTTT
TRBD1 NA TRBJ2-7 16 TRBV7-9 CASSLARWDSSYEQYF TGTGCCAGCAGCTTAGCCCGGTGGGACAGCTCCTACGAGCAGTACTTC
NA NA TRBJ1-6 15 TRBV6-6 CASSYGSPGGSPLHF TGTGCCAGCAGTTACGGGTCTCCTGGAGGTTCACCCCTCCACTTT
TRBD1 NA TRBJ2-7 14 TRBV5-6 CASSPGQLRYEQYF TGTGCCAGCAGCCCGGGACAGCTACGCTACGAGCAGTACTTC
NA NA TRBJ1-5 18 TRBV18 CASSPPGFDSSLNQPQHF TGTGCCAGCTCACCACCAGGGTTTGACAGCAGTTTAAATCAGCCCCAGCATTTT